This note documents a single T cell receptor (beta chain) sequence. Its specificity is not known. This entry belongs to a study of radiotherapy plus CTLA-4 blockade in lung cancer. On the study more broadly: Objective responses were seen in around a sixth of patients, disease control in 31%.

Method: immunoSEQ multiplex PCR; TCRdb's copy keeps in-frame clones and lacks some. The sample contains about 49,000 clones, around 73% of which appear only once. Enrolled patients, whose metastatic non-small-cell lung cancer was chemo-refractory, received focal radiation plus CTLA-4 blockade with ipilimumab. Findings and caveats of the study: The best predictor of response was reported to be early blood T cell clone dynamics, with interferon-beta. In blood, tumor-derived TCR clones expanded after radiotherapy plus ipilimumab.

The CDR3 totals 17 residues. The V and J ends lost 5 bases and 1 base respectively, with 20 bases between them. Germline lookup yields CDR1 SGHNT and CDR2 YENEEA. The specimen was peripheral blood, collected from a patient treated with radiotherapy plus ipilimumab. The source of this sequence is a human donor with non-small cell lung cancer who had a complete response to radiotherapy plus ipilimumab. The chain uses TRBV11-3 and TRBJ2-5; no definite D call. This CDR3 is CASSLTTPYGSQETQYF. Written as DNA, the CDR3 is TGTGCCAGCAGCCTAACTACCCCCTATGGGTCCCAAGAGACCCAGTACTTC.